This is a list of T cell receptor beta chains from one sample in a study of regulatory T cells in long-lasting Graves disease. MiXCR, applied by TCRdb to the multiplex PCR reads, yields one record per CDR3 protein. This table holds hundreds of thousands of distinct CDR3 sequences, 16% found once. The data also belong to a second study, concerning T cells in Graves' hyperthyroidism and ophthalmopathy.

The source material was peripheral blood mononuclear cells (PBMCs), sampled at new diagnosis, from a patient treated with antithyroid drugs. The receptor set was obtained from a man aged 35-49 years with Graves disease. The CDR3 runs from the conserved cysteine through the conserved F or W. Each record gives: D gene, clone size, J gene, V gene, CDR3 protein, CDR3 DNA. D genes are given only for firm matches. A clone size is listed for some rows: how often the clone was seen (once, few, many), or a class if it is expanded.

>-|few|TRBJ1-2|TRBV6-1
CASSLDLNGYTF
TGTGCCAGCAGTCTCGACCTGAACGGCTACACCTTC
>-|many|TRBJ1-4|TRBV6-1
CASSWDQNEKLFF
TGTGCCAGCAGCTGGGACCAGAATGAAAAACTGTTTTTT
>-|many|TRBJ2-1|TRBV3-2
CASSQAGGQGGYRSYNEQFF
TGTGCCAGCAGCCAAGCGGGAGGACAGGGGGGTTATCGGTCCTACAATGAGCAGTTCTTC
>-|many|TRBJ1-4|TRBV12-3/TRBV12-4
CASSPRQDSEKLFF
TGTGCCAGCAGCCCTCGACAGGATTCGGAAAAACTGTTTTTT
>-|-|TRBJ2-1|TRBV7-2
CASSLARSKTEF
TGTGCCAGCAGCTTAGCCCGTTCTAAAACGGAGTTC
>-|few|TRBJ1-5|TRBV19
CASSKFRNQPQHF
TGTGCCAGTAGTAAGTTTCGCAATCAGCCCCAGCATTTT
>-|-|TRBJ1-6|TRBV4-3
CASSQGQYNSPLHF
TGCGCCAGCAGCCAAGGACAGTATAATTCACCCCTCCACTTT
>-|-|TRBJ1-1|TRBV7-2
CASSGVRSSTEAFF
TGTGCCAGCAGTGGGGTCAGGTCGAGCACTGAAGCTTTCTTT
>-|few|TRBJ2-5|TRBV7-2
CASSLGPRQIQETQYF
TGTGCCAGCAGCTTAGGGCCTAGACAGATCCAAGAGACCCAGTACTTC
>TRBD2|few|TRBJ2-1|TRBV14
CASSQDPSSGGRYEQFF
TGTGCCAGCAGCCAAGACCCCTCGAGCGGGGGGCGGTATGAGCAGTTCTTC
>-|many|TRBJ1-6|TRBV2
CASSEGGSRSPLHF
TGTGCCAGCAGTGAAGGGGGATCACGTTCACCCCTCCACTTT
>-|few|TRBJ2-5|TRBV5-5
CASSLGDLTVETQYF
TGTGCCAGCAGCTTGGGAGATCTGACGGTGGAGACCCAGTACTTC
>-|many|TRBJ1-2|TRBV10-3
CAISEGLGGYTF
TGTGCCATCAGTGAAGGCCTCGGGGGCTACACCTTC
>TRBD1|-|TRBJ1-1|TRBV4-1
CASSPGQVGGTEAFF
TGCGCCAGCAGCCCGGGACAGGTAGGCGGCACTGAAGCTTTCTTT
>TRBD1|-|TRBJ2-7|TRBV20-1
CSAEQGAAYEQYF
TGCAGTGCCGAACAGGGGGCCGCCTACGAGCAGTACTTC
>TRBD1|many|TRBJ1-3|TRBV5-6
CASSLGGDRGYTIYF
TGTGCCAGCAGCCTGGGCGGGGACAGGGGATACACCATATATTTT
>-|-|TRBJ1-1|TRBV5-4
CASSRGGLMNTEAFF
TGTGCCAGCAGCAGAGGGGGACTGATGAACACTGAAGCTTTCTTT
>-|many|TRBJ1-5|TRBV2
CASSSTPTLTFVQPQHF
TGTGCCAGCAGTTCGACTCCAACGCTGACATTCGTTCAGCCCCAGCATTTT
>TRBD2|-|TRBJ2-2|TRBV5-1
CASSLALSGGGNTGELFF
TGCGCCAGCAGCTTGGCCCTGTCAGGCGGGGGGAACACCGGGGAGCTGTTTTTT
>-|-|TRBJ1-2|TRBV28
CASSPGGGTDYGYTF
TGTGCCAGCAGCCCCGGGGGGGGGACGGACTATGGCTACACCTTC
>TRBD1|-|TRBJ1-4|TRBV5-1
CASSPDRGPNEKLFF
TGCGCCAGCAGTCCTGACAGGGGACCAAATGAAAAACTGTTTTTT
>-|many|TRBJ2-7|TRBV28
CASSLGQGGYEQYF
TGTGCCAGCAGCTTGGGCCAGGGGGGCTACGAGCAGTACTTC
>-|many|TRBJ1-1|TRBV12-3/TRBV12-4
CASSWAPRATEAFF
TGTGCCAGCAGTTGGGCCCCGAGGGCCACTGAAGCTTTCTTT
>-|few|TRBJ2-1|TRBV28
CASSAWLDNEQFF
TGTGCCAGCAGTGCCTGGCTGGACAATGAGCAGTTCTTC
>-|many|TRBJ1-2|TRBV6-5
CASSYSGTLTYGYTF
TGTGCCAGCAGTTACTCTGGGACGTTAACTTATGGCTACACCTTC
>-|many|TRBJ2-3|TRBV7-9
CASSSGGVRTDTQYF
TGTGCCAGCAGCTCGGGCGGGGTCCGCACAGATACGCAGTATTTT
>-|few|TRBJ1-1|TRBV4-3
CASSPPGGAEAFF
TGCGCCAGCAGCCCACCCGGTGGTGCTGAAGCTTTCTTT
>-|many|TRBJ2-5|TRBV6-5
CASSLPTEYQETQYF
TGTGCCAGCAGTTTGCCGACGGAATACCAAGAGACCCAGTACTTC
>TRBD1|many|TRBJ2-7|TRBV7-9
CASSAGTGSYEQYF
TGTGCCAGCAGCGCCGGGACAGGGAGTTACGAGCAGTACTTC
>TRBD2|many|TRBJ2-1|TRBV28
CASENGRGAVGEQFF
TGTGCCAGCGAAAACGGGAGGGGGGCCGTGGGTGAGCAGTTCTTC
>TRBD2|few|TRBJ2-3|TRBV24-1
CAAGLAGTDTQYF
TGTGCCGCTGGACTAGCGGGGACAGATACGCAGTATTTT
>TRBD1|many|TRBJ2-1|TRBV7-2
CASSFLGQGYNEQFF
TGTGCCAGCAGCTTCCTAGGACAGGGCTACAATGAGCAGTTCTTC
>-|few|TRBJ2-7|TRBV5-5
CASSLGGLRSF
TGTGCCAGCAGCTTGGGAGGCCTCCGAAGCTTC
>-|-|TRBJ2-3|TRBV6-2/TRBV6-3
CASRRLGRRTDTQYF
TGTGCCAGCAGACGACTAGGGCGCCGCACAGATACGCAGTATTTT
>TRBD2|once|TRBJ2-7|TRBV4-1
CASSPRLAGSSYEQYF
TGCGCCAGCAGCCCGCGACTAGCGGGTTCCTCCTACGAGCAGTACTTC
>TRBD2|many|TRBJ2-7|TRBV20-1
CSARDDGAGTSPYEQYF
TGCAGTGCTAGAGATGACGGGGCCGGGACTAGCCCCTACGAGCAGTACTTC
>TRBD2|many|TRBJ2-3|TRBV2
CASSTSGGDTDTQYF
TGTGCCAGCTCGACTAGCGGGGGGGACACAGATACGCAGTATTTT
>TRBD1|many|TRBJ2-7|TRBV7-9
CASSPGQGRYEQYF
TGTGCCAGCAGCCCTGGACAGGGGAGATACGAGCAGTACTTC
>-|many|TRBJ1-4|TRBV6-1
CASSPLQSGEKLFF
TGTGCCAGCAGCCCTCTCCAAAGTGGTGAAAAACTGTTTTTT
>-|-|TRBJ1-3|TRBV20-1
CSAIPSGAGNTIYF
TGCAGTGCTATTCCCAGTGGCGCTGGAAACACCATATATTTT
>-|many|TRBJ2-6|TRBV2
CASSLGLGSGANVLTF
TGTGCCAGCAGTCTAGGTTTGGGCTCTGGGGCCAACGTCCTGACTTTC
>TRBD1|few|TRBJ2-1|TRBV6-2/TRBV6-3
CASREDRDRDYEQFF
TGTGCCAGCAGAGAAGACCGGGACAGGGACTATGAGCAGTTCTTC
>-|many|TRBJ1-1|TRBV7-3
CASSLRINTEAFF
TGTGCCAGCAGCTTAAGGATAAACACTGAAGCTTTCTTT
>-|-|TRBJ1-2|TRBV2
CASSDRSLTGYTF
TGTGCCAGCAGTGACAGAAGCCTCACTGGCTACACCTTC
>-|many|TRBJ2-7|TRBV6-5
CASSYDLSSYEQYF
TGTGCCAGCAGTTACGATCTGAGCTCCTACGAGCAGTACTTC
>TRBD2|many|TRBJ2-1|TRBV11-3
CASSREANEQFF
TGTGCCAGCAGCCGGGAGGCGAATGAGCAGTTCTTC
>TRBD1|many|TRBJ1-5|TRBV28
CASSSAGDRAGGQPQHF
TGTGCCAGCAGTTCCGCCGGGGACAGGGCGGGAGGCCAGCCCCAGCATTTT
>TRBD2|many|TRBJ2-1|TRBV28
CASSLLPSGGLRNEQFF
TGTGCCAGCAGCCTCCTTCCCAGCGGGGGCCTGAGGAATGAGCAGTTCTTC
>TRBD1|many|TRBJ1-4|TRBV5-1
CASSLGDRAEKLFF
TGCGCCAGCAGCTTGGGGGACAGGGCTGAAAAACTGTTTTTT
>-|many|TRBJ2-3|TRBV11-2
CASSFWLRDTQYF
TGTGCCAGCAGCTTCTGGTTAAGAGATACGCAGTATTTT
>TRBD2|many|TRBJ2-4|TRBV6-2/TRBV6-3
CASSYSLGLAGGPVAKNIQYF
TGTGCCAGCAGTTACTCGCTGGGTCTAGCGGGGGGGCCAGTGGCCAAAAACATTCAGTACTTC
>-|many|TRBJ1-5|TRBV6-4
CASSDRATNQPQHF
TGTGCCAGCAGTGACCGGGCCACCAATCAGCCCCAGCATTTT
>TRBD2|few|TRBJ2-1|TRBV18
CASSGGLAGGNEQFF
TGTGCCAGCTCCGGAGGGCTAGCGGGGGGCAATGAGCAGTTCTTC
>TRBD2|few|TRBJ2-1|TRBV24-1
CATSDENSSGGVNEQFF
TGTGCCACCAGTGATGAGAACTCTAGCGGGGGGGTTAATGAGCAGTTCTTC
>TRBD2|many|TRBJ2-1|TRBV28
CASSLTGGLHNEQFF
TGTGCCAGCAGCCTGACGGGGGGGCTGCACAATGAGCAGTTCTTC